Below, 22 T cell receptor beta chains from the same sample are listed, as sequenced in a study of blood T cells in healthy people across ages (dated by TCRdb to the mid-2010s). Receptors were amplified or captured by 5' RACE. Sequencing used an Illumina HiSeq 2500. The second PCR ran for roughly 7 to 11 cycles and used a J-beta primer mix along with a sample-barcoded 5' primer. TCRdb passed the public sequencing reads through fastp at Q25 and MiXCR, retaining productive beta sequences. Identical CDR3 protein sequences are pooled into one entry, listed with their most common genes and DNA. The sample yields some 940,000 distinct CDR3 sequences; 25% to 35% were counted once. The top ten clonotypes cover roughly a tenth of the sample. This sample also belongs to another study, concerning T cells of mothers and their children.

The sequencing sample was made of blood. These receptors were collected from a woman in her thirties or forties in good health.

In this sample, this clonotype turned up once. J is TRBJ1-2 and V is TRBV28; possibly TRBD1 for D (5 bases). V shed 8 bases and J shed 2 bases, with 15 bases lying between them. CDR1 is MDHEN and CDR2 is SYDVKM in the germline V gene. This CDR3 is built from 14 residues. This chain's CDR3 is CASYRGGPNYGYTF. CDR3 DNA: TGTGCCAGCTATCGGGGGGGTCCCAACTATGGCTACACCTTC.

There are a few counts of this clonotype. CDR3 sequence reads: CASSLGTARNEQYF. The CDR3 bases are TGCGCCAGCAGCTTGGGTACAGCACGGAACGAGCAGTACTTC. This chain links TRBV5-1 with TRBJ2-5; D is uncertain. The J call may be faulty, since TRBJ2-7 better matches the DNA end. The V gene's germline CDR1 is SGHRS and CDR2 YFSETQ. The CDR3 runs to 14 residues.

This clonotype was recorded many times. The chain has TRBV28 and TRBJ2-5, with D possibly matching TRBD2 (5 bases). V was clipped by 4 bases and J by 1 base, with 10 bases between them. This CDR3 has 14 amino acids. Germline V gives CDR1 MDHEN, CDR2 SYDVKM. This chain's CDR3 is CASSYLASQETQYF. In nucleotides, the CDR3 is TGTGCCAGCAGTTACCTAGCCTCCCAAGAGACCCAGTACTTC.

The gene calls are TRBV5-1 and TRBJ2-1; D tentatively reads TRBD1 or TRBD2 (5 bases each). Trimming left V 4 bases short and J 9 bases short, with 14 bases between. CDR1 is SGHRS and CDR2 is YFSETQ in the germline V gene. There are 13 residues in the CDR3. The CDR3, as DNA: TGCGCCAGCAGCCCGCGTGGGGACGGTGAGCAGTTCTTC. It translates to CASSPRGDGEQFF.

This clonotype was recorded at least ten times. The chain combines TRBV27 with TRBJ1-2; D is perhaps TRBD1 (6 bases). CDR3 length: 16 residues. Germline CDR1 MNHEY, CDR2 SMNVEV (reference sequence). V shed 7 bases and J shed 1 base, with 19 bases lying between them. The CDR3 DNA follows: TGTGCCAGCACCTCAAGGACAGCCTTACTTAACTATGGCTACACCTTC. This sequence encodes CASTSRTALLNYGYTF.

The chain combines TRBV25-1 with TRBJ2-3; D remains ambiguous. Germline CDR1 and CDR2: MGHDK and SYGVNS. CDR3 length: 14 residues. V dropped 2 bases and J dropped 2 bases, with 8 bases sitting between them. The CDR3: CASSENYFTDTQYF. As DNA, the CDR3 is TGTGCCAGCAGTGAAAATTACTTCACAGATACGCAGTATTTT.

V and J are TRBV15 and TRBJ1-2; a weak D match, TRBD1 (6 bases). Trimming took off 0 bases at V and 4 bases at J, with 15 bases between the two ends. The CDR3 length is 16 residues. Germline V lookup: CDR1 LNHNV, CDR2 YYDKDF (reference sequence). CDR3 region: CATSRDRTDSSYGYTF. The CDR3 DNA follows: TGTGCCACCAGCAGAGATAGGACGGACAGTAGCTATGGCTACACCTTC.

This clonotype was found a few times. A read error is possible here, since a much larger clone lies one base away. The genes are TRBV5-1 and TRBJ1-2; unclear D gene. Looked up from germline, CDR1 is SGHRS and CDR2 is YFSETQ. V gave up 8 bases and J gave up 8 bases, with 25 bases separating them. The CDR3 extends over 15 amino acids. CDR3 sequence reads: CASRKWNSIMDGYTF. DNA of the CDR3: TGCGCCAGTCGGAAATGGAATTCGATTATGGACGGCTACACCTTC. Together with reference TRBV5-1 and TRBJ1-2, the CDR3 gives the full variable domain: KAGVTQTPRYLIKTRGQQVTLSCSPISGHRSVSWYQQTPGQGLQFLFEYFSETQRNKGNFPGRFSGRQFSNSRSEMNVSTLELGDSALYLCASRKWNSIMDGYTFGSGTRLTVV.

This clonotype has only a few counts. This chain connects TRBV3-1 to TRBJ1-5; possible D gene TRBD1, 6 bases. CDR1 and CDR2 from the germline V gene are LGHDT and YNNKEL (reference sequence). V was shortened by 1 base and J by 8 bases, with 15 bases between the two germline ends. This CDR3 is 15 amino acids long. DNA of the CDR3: TGTGCCAGCAGCCAAGGACAGGCCACGGTGGAGCCCCAGCATTTT. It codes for CASSQGQATVEPQHF.

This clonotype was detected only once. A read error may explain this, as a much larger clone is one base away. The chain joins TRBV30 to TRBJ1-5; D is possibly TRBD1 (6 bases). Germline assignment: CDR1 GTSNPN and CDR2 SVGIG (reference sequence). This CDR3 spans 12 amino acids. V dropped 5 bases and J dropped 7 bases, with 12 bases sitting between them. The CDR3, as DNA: TGTGCCTGGGGGACAAGATTACAGCCCCAGCATTTT. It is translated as CAWGTRLQPQHF.

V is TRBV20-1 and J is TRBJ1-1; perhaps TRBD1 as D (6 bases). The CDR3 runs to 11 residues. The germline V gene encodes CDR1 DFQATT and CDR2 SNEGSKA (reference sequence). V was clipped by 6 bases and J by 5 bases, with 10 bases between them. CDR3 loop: CSAPRGTEAFF. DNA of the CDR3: TGCAGTGCCCCCAGGGGAACTGAAGCTTTCTTT.

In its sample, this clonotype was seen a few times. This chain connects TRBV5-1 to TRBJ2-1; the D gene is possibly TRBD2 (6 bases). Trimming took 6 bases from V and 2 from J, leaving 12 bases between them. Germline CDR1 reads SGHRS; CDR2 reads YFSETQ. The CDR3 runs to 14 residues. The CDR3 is CASTYTGAYNEQFF. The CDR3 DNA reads TGCGCCAGCACTTACACGGGGGCCTACAATGAGCAGTTCTTC.

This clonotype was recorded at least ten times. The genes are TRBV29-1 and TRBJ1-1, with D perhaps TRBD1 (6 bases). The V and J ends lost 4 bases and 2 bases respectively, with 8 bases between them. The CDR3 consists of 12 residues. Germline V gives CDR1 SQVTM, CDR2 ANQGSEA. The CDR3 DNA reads TGCAGCGTTGGTGGGGGCAACACTGAAGCTTTCTTT. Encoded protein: CSVGGGNTEAFF.

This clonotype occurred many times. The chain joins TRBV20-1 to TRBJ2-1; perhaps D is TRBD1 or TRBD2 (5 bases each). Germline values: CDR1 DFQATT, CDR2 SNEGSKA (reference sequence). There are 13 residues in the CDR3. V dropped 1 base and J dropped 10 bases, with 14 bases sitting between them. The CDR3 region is CSARGGSSWEQFF. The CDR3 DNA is TGCAGTGCTAGAGGGGGGTCTTCGTGGGAGCAGTTCTTC.

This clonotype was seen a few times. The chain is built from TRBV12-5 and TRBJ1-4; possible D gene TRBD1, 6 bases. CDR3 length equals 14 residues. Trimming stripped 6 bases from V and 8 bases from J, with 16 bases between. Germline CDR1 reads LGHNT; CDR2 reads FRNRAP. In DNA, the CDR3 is TGTGCTAGTGGCCCGCCGGGACAAGGAGAAAAACTGTTTTTT. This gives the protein CASGPPGQGEKLFF.

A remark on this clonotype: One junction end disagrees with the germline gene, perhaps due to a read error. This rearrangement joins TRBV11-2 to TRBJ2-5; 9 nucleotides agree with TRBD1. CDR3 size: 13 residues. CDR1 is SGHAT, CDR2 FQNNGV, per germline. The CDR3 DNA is TGTGCCGGCAGTCAGGACAGGGGTGAGACCCAGTACTTC. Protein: CAGSQDRGETQYF.

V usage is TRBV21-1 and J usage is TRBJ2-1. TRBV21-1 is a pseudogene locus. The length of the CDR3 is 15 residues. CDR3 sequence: CASSKATAQSNEQFF. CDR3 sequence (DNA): TGTGCCAGCAGCAAAGCGACAGCCCAAAGCAATGAGCAGTTCTTC.

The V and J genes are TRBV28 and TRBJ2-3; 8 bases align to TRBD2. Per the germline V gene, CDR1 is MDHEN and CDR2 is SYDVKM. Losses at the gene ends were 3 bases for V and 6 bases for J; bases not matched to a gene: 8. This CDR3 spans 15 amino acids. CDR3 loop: CASSFVGGDTDTQYF. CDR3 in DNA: TGTGCCAGCAGTTTCGTCGGGGGGGACACGGATACGCAGTATTTT.

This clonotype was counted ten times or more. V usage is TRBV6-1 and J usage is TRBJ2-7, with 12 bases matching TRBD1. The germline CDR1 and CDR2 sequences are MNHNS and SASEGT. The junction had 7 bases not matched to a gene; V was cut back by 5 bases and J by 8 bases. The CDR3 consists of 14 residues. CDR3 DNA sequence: TGTGCCAGCAGTCCAGGGACAGGGGGCAATAAGCAGTACTTC. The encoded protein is CASSPGTGGNKQYF.

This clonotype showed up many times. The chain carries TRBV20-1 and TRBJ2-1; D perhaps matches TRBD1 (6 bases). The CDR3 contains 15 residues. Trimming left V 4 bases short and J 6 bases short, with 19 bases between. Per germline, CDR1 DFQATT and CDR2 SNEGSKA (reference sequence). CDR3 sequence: CSATGNRELGNEQFF. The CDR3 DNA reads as TGCAGTGCTACAGGGAACAGGGAGCTGGGCAATGAGCAGTTCTTC.

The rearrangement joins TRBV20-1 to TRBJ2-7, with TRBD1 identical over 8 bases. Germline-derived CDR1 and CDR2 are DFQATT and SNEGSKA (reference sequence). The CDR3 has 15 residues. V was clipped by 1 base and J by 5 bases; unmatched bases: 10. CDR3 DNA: TGCAGTGCTAGAGCGTGGGGTCAGGGGGCCGACGAGCAGTACTTC. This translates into CSARAWGQGADEQYF.

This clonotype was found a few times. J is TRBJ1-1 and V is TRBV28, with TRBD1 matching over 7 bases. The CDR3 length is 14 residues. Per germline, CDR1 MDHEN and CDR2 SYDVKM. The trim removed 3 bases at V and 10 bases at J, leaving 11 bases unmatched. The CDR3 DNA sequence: TGTGCCAGCAGTTTCCAAGACAGGGCTAGTGGAGCTTTCTTT. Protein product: CASSFQDRASGAFF.